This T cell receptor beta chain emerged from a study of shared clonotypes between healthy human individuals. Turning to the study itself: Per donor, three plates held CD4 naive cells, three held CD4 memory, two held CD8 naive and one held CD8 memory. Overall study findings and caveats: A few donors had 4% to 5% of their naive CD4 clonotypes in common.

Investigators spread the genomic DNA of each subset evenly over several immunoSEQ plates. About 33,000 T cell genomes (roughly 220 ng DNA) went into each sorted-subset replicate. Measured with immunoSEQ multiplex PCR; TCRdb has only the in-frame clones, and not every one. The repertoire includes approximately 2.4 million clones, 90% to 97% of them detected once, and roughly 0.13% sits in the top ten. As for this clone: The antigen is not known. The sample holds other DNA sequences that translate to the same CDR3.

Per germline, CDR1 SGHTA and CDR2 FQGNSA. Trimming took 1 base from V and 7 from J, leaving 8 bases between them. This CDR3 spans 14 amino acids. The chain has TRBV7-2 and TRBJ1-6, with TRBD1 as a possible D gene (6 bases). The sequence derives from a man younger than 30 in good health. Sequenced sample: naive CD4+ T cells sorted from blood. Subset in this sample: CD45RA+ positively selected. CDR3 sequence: CASSLVGGNSPLHF. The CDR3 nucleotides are TGTGCCAGCAGCTTAGTTGGGGGCAATTCACCCCTCCACTTT.